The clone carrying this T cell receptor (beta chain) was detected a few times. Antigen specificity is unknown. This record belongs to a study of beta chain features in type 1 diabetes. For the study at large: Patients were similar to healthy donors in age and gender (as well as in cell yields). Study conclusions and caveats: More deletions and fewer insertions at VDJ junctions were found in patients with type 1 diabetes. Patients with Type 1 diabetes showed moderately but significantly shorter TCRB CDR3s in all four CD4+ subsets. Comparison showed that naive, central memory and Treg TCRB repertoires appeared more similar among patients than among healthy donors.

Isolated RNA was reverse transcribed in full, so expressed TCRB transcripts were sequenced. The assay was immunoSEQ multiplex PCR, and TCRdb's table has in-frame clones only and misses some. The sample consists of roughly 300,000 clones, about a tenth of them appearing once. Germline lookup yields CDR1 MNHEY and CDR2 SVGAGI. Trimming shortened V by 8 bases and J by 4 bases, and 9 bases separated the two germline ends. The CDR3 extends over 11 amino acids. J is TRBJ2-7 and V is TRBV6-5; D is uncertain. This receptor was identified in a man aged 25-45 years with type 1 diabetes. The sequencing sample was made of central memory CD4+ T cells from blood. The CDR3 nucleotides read TGTGCCAGCGGTCGGCCATACGAGCAGTACTTC. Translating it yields CASGRPYEQYF.